This T cell receptor beta chain was captured in a study of blood T cell repertoires in COVID-19. Study-level information: Collection of acute and convalescent COVID-19 samples took place in the United States, Italy and Spain. Sources were T cells, B-cell-depleted T cells, or PBMCs; the material itself was cDNA or gDNA.

Per germline, CDR1 ENHRY and CDR2 SYGVKD. The V and J ends lost 6 bases and 2 bases, in that order; junction bases with no gene match: 3. The CDR3 loop spans 14 amino acids. As handled by the study authors: Using reference gene primer amplification, nucleated cell counts were estimated. Assay: immunoSEQ multiplex PCR; the TCRdb copy retains only in-frame clones and omits some. That table supplies the V and J calls and clone size; D and trimming were determined from the DNA. Of about 150,000 clones in the sample, around 90% are singletons; the top ten hold over 0.45%. This TCR was recovered from a man aged 50 or older with acute or convalescent COVID-19. J is TRBJ1-3 and V is TRBV10-3; TRBD1 agrees at 8 bases. The sequencing sample was made of peripheral blood. CDR3: CAISAQGAGNTIYF. As DNA, the CDR3 is TGTGCCATCAGCGCACAGGGGGCTGGAAACACCATATATTTT.